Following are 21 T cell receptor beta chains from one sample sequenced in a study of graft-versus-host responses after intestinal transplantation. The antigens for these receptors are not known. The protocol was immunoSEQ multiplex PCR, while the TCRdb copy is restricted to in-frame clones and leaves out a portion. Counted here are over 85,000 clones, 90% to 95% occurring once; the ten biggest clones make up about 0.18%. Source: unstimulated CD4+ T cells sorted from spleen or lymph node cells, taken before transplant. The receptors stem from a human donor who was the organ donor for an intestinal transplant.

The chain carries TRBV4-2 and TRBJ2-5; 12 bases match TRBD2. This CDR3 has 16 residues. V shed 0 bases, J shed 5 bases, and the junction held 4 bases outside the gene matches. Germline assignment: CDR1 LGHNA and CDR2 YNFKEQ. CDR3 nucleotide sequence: TGTGCCAGCAGCCAAGAACTAGCGGGGGGAGGGGAGACCCAGTACTTC. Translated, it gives CASSQELAGGGETQYF.

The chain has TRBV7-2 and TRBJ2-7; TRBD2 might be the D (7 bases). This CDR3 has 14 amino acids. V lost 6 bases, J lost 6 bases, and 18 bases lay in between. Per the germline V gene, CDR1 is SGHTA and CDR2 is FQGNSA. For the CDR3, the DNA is TGTGCCAGCAGGCCGGGGGGCGGCTACAGCGAGCAGTACTTC. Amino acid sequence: CASRPGGGYSEQYF.

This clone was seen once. In nucleotides, the CDR3 is TGTGCCAGCAGCAAAAGACAGGGGGACAATGAGCAGTTCTTC. This sequence encodes CASSKRQGDNEQFF. The J gene is TRBJ2-1, the V gene TRBV4-2; 9 bases fit TRBD1. After removal of 5 bases from V and 5 bases from J, the junction contained 4 bases not matched to a gene. The CDR3 consists of 14 residues. Germline V gene data show CDR1 as LGHNA and CDR2 as YNFKEQ.

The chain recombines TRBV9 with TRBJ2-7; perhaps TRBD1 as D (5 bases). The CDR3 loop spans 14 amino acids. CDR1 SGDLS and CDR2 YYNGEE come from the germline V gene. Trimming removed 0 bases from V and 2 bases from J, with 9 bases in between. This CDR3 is CASSVDQGTYEQYF. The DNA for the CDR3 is TGTGCCAGCAGCGTAGACCAGGGTACCTACGAGCAGTACTTC.

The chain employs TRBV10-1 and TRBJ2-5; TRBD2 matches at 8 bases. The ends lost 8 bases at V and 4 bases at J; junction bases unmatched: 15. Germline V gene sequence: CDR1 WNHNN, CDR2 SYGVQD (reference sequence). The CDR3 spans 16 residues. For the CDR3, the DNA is TGCGCCAGCGTATATCGGGGGGGCGTTCGAGGAGAGACCCAGTACTTC. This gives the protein CASVYRGGVRGETQYF.

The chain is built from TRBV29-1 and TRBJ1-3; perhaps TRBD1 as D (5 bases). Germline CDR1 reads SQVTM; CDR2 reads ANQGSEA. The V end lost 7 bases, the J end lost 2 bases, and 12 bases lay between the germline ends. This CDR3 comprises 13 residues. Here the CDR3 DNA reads TGCAGCGCCGGCGGGGGGACTGGAAACACCATATATTTT. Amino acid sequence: CSAGGGTGNTIYF.

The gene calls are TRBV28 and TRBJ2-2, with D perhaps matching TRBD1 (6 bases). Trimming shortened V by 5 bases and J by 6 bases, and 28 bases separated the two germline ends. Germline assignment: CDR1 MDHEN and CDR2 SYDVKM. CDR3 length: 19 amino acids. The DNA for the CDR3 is TGTGCCAGCAGTGCAAACCCCGGGACACCCCGAGGAAGGGCCGGGGAGCTGTTTTTT. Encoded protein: CASSANPGTPRGRAGELFF.

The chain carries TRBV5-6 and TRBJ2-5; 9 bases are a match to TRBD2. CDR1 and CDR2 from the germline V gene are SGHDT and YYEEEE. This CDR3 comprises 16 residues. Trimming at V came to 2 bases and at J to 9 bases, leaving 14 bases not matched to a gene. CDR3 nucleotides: TGTGCCAGCAGCTTTCTCAACGCGGCGGGGGGGCGGTCCCAGTACTTC. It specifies CASSFLNAAGGRSQYF.

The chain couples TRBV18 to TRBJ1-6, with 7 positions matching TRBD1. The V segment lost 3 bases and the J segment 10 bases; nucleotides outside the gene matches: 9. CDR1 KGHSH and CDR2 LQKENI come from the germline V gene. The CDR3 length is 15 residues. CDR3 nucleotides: TGTGCCAGCTCACCCCCGGTGGGACAGCTCTCACCCCTCCACTTT. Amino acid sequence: CASSPPVGQLSPLHF.

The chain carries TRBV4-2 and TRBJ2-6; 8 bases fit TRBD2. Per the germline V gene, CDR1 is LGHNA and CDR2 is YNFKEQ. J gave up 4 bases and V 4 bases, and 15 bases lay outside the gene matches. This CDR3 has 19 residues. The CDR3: CASSREGLVGPGGANVLTF. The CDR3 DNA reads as TGTGCCAGCAGCCGCGAGGGACTAGTCGGCCCGGGGGGGGCCAACGTCCTGACTTTC.

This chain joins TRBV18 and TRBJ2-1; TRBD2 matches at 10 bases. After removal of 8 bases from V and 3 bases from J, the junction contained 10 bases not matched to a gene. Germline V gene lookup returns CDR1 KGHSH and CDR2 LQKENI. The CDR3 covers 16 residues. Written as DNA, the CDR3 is TGTGCCAGCCAACGACTAGCGGGTTCTATCTACAATGAGCAGTTCTTC. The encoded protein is CASQRLAGSIYNEQFF.

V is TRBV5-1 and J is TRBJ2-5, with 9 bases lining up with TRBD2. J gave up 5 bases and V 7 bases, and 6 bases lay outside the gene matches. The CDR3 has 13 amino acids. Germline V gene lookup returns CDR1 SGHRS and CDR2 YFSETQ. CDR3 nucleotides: TGCGCCAGCCGCGGGGGGGCCCGTGAGACCCAGTACTTC. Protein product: CASRGGARETQYF.

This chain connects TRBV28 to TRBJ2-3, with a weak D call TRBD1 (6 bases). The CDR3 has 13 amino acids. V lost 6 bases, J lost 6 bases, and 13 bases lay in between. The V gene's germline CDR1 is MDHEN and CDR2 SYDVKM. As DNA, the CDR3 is TGTGCCAGCAGACCCTGGACAGTTGATACGCAGTATTTT. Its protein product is CASRPWTVDTQYF.

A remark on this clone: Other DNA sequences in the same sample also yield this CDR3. This chain's CDR3 is CASSLGQGNYGYTF. CDR3 bases: TGTGCCAGCAGCTTGGGACAGGGTAACTATGGCTACACCTTC. The chain carries TRBV7-9 and TRBJ1-2; 9 nucleotides match TRBD1. In germline, CDR1 is SEHNR, CDR2 FQNEAQ (reference sequence). The J segment lost 1 base and the V segment lost 3 bases, leaving 0 bases of the junction unmatched. CDR3 length: 14 residues.

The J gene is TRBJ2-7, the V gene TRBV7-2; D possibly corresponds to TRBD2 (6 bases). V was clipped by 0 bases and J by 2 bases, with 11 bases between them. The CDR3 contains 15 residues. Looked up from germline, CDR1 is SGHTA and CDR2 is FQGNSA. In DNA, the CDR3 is TGTGCCAGCAGCTTAGCCCTAGCGTACCCCTACGAGCAGTACTTC. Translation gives CASSLALAYPYEQYF.

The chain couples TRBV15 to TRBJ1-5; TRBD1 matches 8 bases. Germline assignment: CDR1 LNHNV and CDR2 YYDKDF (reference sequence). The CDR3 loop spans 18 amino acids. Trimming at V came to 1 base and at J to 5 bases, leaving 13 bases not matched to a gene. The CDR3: CATSRAGDRQGSDQPQHF. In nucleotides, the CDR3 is TGTGCCACCAGCAGAGCGGGGGACAGACAGGGGTCGGATCAGCCCCAGCATTTT.

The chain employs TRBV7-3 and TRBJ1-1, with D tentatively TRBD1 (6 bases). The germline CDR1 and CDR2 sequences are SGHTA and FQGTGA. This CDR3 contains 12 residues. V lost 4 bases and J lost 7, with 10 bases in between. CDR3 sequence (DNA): TGTGCCAGCAGCTCTGGGACACTTGAAGCTTTCTTT. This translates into CASSSGTLEAFF. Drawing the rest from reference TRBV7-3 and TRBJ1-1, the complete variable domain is GAGVSQTPSNKVTEKGKYVELRCDPISGHTALYWYRQSLGQGPEFLIYFQGTGAADDSGLPNDRFFAVRPEGSVSTLKIQRTERGDSAVYLCASSSGTLEAFFGQGTRLTVV.

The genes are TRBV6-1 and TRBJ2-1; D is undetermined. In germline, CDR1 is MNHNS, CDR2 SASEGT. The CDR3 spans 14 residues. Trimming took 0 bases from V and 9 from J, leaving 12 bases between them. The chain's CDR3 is CASSEADGRGEQFF. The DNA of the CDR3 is TGTGCCAGCAGTGAAGCTGACGGTCGCGGTGAGCAGTTCTTC.

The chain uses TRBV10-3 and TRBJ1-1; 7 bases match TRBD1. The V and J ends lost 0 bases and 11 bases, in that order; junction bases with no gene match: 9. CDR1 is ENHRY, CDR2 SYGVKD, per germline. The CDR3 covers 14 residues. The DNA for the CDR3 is TGTGCCATCAGTGAGTCGGGGGCCAGGGGGAAGGCTTTCTTT. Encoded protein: CAISESGARGKAFF.

The CDR3 coding sequence is TGTGCCAGCAGTCCTCCAGGGATACGTCAGCCCCAGCATTTT. It specifies CASSPPGIRQPQHF. This chain links TRBV28 with TRBJ1-5, with D maybe TRBD1 (5 bases). From germline, CDR1 is MDHEN and CDR2 SYDVKM. V lost 5 bases, J lost 6 bases, and 14 bases lay in between. This CDR3 is built from 14 residues.

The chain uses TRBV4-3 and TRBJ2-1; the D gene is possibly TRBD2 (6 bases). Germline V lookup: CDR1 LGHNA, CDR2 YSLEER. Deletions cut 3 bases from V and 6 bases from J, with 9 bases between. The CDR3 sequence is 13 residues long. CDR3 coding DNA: TGCGCCAGCAGCCATACTAGCCCCAATGAGCAGTTCTTC. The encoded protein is CASSHTSPNEQFF.